The entry that follows covers one T cell receptor beta chain sequence. In the original workflow: Amplifying reference gene primers gave estimates of nucleated cell counts. Sequenced by immunoSEQ multiplex PCR; TCRdb stores in-frame clones only, minus some. Clonal size and the V and J genes are those of that table, whereas D and trimming came from the DNA. The table shows roughly 200,000 clones, with around four fifths occurring only once. CDR3 length: 13 amino acids. V lost 3 bases and J lost 6, with 9 bases in between. CDR1 is SGHVS, CDR2 FNYEAQ, per germline. This specimen comes from a study of blood T cell repertoires in COVID-19. Study context: The United States, Italy and Spain were the sources of the acute and convalescent COVID-19 samples. Nucleic acid was either cDNA or gDNA, and it came from T cells, B-cell-depleted T cells, or PBMCs.

The chain employs TRBV7-6 and TRBJ2-1; D not resolved. Sequencing was carried out using peripheral blood. The TCR comes from a woman aged 80 or over with active or convalescent COVID-19. The CDR3 here is CASSFAAGNEQFF. In DNA form, the CDR3 reads TGTGCCAGCAGCTTTGCGGCCGGCAATGAGCAGTTCTTC.